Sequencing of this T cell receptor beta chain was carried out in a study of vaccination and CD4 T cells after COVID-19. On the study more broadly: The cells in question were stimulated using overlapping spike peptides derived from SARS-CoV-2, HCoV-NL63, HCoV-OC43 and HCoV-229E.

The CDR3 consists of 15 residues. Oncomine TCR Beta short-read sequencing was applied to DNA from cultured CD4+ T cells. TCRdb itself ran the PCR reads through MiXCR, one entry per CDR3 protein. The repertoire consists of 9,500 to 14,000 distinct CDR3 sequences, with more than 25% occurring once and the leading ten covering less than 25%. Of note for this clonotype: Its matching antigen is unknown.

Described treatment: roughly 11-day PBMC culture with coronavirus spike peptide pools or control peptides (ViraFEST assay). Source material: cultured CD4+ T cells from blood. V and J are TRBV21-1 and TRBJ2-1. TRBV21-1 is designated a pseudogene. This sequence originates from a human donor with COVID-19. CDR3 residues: CASSRVSHPYNEQFF. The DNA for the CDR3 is TGTGCCAGCAGCAGAGTAAGCCACCCTTACAATGAGCAGTTCTTC.